This TCR beta chain was sequenced for a study of T cell responses to AZD1222 COVID-19 vaccine (dated by TCRdb to the early 2020s). As for the study more broadly: A total of approximately 240 trial participants underwent TCR sequencing, of whom about 210 received two doses of AZD1222 and around 25 received two doses of the MenACWY control vaccine. Trial participants were enrolled into age subgroups of 18-55, 56-69 and 70-plus years, which contained about 150, 27 and 61 TCR-sequenced participants, respectively. Overall results and qualifications from the work: No day 14 peak-response samples were available, so repertoires were characterized only after the peak T cell response. Most participants were white British and females outnumbered males, and the authors suggested that clonal diversity may have been underestimated. After two AZD1222 doses, spike-specific TCR breadth and depth were significantly higher than at day 0 and than in MenACWY recipients. Vaccine-associated CD4 TCRs spanned the whole spike protein, with dominant responses in regions 160-218 and 743-854. In the small 56-69-year group, the increase in depth fell short of significance, most likely because of low power. Nearly half of unique spike-specific TCRs reportedly recognized epitopes outside regions mutated in the B.1.351 and B.1.1.7 variants. Conclusions about previously exposed vaccinees are limited because only six or seven AZD1222 recipients were SARS-CoV-2 seropositive at baseline.

The V end loses 4 bases and the J end loses 5 bases, and a stretch of 24 bases separates them. The CDR3 spans 18 residues, from the cysteine through the phenylalanine. Kept here is only the CDR3 DNA, which spans 54 bases and is read in frame from base 1. CDR1 and CDR2 (SGHRS, YFSETQ) derive from the germline V gene. This specimen's time point label, per the study, means: about 28 days (+/-7) after the second vaccine dose. This sample's treatment or condition label indicates: meningococcal conjugate vaccine given as trial control. Samples from vaccinated people were obtained from the UK trials COV001 and COV002, which included a single-blind randomized controlled phase 2/3 trial of AZD1222 (ChAdOx1 nCoV-19) in healthy adults. For TCRbeta chain sequencing, PBMC samples from trial participants were taken at day 0 and at day 28 after the second dose. Of note for this clone: This receptor's antigen is unknown. Base qualities are not provided; no much larger clone lies one nucleotide away.

The CDR3 regions of human TCRbeta chains were analyzed by immunosequencing. As for the original processing: Repertoire TCRs were checked for matches against a reference library of SARS-CoV-2-specific TCRs that had been generated using the MIRA antigen-specificity platform. Breadth was defined as the fraction of unique TCRs that were SARS-CoV-2-associated. Depth was defined as the fraction of total T cells that were SARS-CoV-2-associated. Each spike-specific TCR was assigned to its reactive spike region and to a CD4 or CD8 class using the MIRA data. Log10-transformed breadth and depth values were compared by one-way ANOVA with Sidak's multiple comparisons tests. The immuneACCESS repertoire file appears here via TCRdb, limited to in-frame rearrangements. These files lack a portion of the clones; in checked studies, under half of the deficit traces to unresolved V genes, and the cause of the others is not known. V and J calls plus clone size are reproduced from that table; the DNA served to infer D and trimming. The sample records 150,000 to 200,000 clones, around nine tenths of which are singletons. 3.6% of the sample rests with the top ten.

This clonotype was sampled from an adult who received the MenACWY meningococcal vaccine as a control. The chain employs TRBV5-1 and TRBJ2-2; TRBD2 could be the D gene, as 5 bases match. Here the sequenced sample was peripheral blood, taken 28 days after the second dose of the MenACWY control vaccine. CDR3 loop: CASSDDRRTVEGTGELFF. The DNA is TGCGCCAGCAGCGACGATAGGAGGACTGTTGAGGGAACCGGGGAGCTGTTTTTT.